This T cell receptor beta chain was captured in a study of shared clonotypes between healthy human individuals. Each unsorted sample relied on approximately 94 million PBMCs as its source of genomic DNA. With regard to this clone: The antigen remains unidentified.

Study results and caveats: Sampling included only blood; tissue repertoires likely differ.

Execution of the assay was at deep level. Unsorted PBMC DNA underwent sequencing on ten immunoSEQ deep assay plates. Using immunoSEQ multiplex PCR, the repertoire was profiled, and TCRdb retains in-frame clones only, with some absent. The table has about 520,000 clones, roughly 80% seen once. Sample: PBMCs. This TCR was recovered from a middle-aged woman in good health. Some clones in this sample may be carry-over from other donors' samples.

Here the CDR3 reads CASSGRGPPYEQYF. CDR3 sequence (DNA): TGTGCCAGCAGTGGAAGGGGCCCTCCCTACGAGCAGTACTTC. The chain combines TRBV2 with TRBJ2-7, with D possibly TRBD1 on 5 matching bases. V dropped 4 bases and J dropped 2 bases, with 12 bases sitting between them. The CDR3 runs to 14 residues. CDR1 is SNHLY, CDR2 FYNNEI, per germline.